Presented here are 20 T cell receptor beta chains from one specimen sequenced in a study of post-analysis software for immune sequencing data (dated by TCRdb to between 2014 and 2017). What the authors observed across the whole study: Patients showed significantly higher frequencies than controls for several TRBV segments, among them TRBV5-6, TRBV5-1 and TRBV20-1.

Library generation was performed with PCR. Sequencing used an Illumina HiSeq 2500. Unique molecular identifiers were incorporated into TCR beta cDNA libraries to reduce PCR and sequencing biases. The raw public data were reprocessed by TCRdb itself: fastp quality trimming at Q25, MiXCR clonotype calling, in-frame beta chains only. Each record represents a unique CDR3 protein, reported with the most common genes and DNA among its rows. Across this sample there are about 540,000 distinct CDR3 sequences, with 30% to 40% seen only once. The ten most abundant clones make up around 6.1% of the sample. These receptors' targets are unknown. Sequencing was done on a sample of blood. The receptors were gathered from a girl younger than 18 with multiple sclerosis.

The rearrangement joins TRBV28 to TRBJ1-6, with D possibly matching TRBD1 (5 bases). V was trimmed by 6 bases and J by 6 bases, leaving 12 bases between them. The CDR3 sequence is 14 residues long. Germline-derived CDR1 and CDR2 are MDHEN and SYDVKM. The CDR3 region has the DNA TGTGCCAGCAGAACCCCGGGGCCTAATTCACCCCTCCACTTT. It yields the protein CASRTPGPNSPLHF.

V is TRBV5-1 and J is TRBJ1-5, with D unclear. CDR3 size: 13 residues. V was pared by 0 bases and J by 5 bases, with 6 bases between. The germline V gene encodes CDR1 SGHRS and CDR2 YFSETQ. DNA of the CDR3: TGCGCCAGCAGCTTGGGTTGGGATCAGCCCCAGCATTTT. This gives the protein CASSLGWDQPQHF.

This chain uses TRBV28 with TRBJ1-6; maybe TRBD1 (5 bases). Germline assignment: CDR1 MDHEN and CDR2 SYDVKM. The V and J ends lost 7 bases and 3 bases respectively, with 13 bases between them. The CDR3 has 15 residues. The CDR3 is CASIDGTLYNSPLHF. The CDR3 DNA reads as TGTGCCAGCATCGACGGGACCCTCTATAATTCACCCCTCCACTTT.

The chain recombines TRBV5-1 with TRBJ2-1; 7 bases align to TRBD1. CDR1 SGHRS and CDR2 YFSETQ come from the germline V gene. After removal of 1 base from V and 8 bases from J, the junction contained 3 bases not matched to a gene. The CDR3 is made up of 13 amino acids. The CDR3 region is CASSLQGVDEQFF. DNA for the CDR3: TGCGCCAGCAGCTTGCAGGGGGTGGATGAGCAGTTCTTC.

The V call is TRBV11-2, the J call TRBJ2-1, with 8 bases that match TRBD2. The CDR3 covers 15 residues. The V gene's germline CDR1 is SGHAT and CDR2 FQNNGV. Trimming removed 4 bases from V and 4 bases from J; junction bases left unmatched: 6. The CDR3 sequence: CASSSIAGLYNEQFF. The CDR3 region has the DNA TGTGCCAGCAGCTCGATAGCGGGACTATACAATGAGCAGTTCTTC.

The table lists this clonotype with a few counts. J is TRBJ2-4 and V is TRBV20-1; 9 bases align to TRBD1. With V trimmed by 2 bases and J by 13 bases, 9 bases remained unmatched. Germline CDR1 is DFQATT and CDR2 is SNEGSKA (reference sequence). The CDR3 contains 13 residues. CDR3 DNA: TGCAGTGCTAGATCGACAGGGGGGATTGGGCAGTACTTC. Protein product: CSARSTGGIGQYF.

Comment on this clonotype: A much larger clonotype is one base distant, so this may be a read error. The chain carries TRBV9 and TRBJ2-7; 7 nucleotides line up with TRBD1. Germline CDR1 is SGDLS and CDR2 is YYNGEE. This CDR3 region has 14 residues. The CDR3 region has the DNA TGTGCCAGCAGCGAGGGGGACAGAGCCTACGAGCGGTACTTC. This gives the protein CASSEGDRAYERYF.

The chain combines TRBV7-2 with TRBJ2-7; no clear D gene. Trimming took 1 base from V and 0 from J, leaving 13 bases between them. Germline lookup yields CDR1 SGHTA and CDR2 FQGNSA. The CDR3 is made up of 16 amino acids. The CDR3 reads CASSLVAVADSYEQYF. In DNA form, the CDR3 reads TGTGCCAGCAGCTTAGTGGCGGTGGCGGACTCCTACGAGCAGTACTTC.

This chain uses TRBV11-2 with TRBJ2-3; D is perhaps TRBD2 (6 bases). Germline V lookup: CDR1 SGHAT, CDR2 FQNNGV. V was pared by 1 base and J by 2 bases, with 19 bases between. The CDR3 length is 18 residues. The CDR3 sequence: CASSLVVGTGEATDTQYF. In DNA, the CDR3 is TGTGCCAGCAGCTTAGTCGTAGGGACGGGGGAGGCCACAGATACGCAGTATTTT. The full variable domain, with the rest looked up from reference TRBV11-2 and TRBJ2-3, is EAGVAQSPRYKIIEKRQSVAFWCNPISGHATLYWYQQILGQGPKLLIQFQNNGVVDDSQLPKDRFSAERLKGVDSTLKIQPAKLEDSAVYLCASSLVVGTGEATDTQYFGPGTRLTVL.

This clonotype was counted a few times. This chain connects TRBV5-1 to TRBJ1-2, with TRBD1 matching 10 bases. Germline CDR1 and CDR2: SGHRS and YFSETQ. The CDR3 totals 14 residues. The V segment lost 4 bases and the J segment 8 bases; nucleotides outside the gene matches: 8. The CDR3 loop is CASSSPGQGYGYTF. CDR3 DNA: TGCGCCAGCAGCAGCCCGGGACAGGGGTACGGCTACACCTTC.

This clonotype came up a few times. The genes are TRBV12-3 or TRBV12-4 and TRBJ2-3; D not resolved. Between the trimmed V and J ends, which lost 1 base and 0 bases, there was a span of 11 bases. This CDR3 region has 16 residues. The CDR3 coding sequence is TGTGCCAGCAGTTTAGGGGTTCCCGCTAGCACAGATACGCAGTATTTT. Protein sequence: CASSLGVPASTDTQYF.

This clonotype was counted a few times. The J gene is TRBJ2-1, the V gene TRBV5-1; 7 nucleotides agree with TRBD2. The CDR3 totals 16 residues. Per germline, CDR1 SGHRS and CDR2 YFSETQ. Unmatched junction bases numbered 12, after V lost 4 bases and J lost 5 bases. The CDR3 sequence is CASSGLGLGTDNEQFF. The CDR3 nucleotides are TGCGCCAGCAGCGGGCTAGGACTAGGCACCGACAATGAGCAGTTCTTC.

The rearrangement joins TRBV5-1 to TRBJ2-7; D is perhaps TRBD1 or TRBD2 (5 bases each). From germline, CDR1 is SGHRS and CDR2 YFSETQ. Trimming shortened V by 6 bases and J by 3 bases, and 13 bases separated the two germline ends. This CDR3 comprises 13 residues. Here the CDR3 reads CASTKGRGYEQYF. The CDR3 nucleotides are TGCGCCAGCACCAAGGGACGGGGCTACGAGCAGTACTTC.

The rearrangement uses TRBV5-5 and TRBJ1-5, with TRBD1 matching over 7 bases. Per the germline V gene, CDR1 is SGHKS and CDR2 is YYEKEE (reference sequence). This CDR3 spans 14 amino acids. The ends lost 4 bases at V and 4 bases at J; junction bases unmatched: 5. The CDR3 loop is CASSPTQGNQPQHF. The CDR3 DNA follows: TGTGCCAGCAGCCCAACACAGGGGAATCAGCCCCAGCATTTT.

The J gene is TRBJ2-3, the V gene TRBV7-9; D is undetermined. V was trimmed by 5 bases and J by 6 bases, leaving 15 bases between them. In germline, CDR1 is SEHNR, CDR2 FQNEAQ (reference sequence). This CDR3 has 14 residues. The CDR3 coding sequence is TGTGCCAGCAGCCCCGACGGCTTCGCGGATACGCAGTATTTT. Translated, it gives CASSPDGFADTQYF.

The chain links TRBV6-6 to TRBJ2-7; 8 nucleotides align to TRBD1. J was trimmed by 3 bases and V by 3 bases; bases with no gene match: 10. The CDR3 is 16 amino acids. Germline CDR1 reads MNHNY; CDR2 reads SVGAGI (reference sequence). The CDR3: CASSYRLGQGIYEQYF. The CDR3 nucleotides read TGTGCCAGCAGTTATCGCCTCGGACAGGGCATCTACGAGCAGTACTTC.

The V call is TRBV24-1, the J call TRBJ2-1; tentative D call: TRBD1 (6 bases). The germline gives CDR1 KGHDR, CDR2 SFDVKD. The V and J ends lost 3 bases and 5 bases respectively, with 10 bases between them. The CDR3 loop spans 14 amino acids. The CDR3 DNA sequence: TGTGCCACCAGTGATACCGGACAGCACAATGAGCAGTTCTTC. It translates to CATSDTGQHNEQFF.

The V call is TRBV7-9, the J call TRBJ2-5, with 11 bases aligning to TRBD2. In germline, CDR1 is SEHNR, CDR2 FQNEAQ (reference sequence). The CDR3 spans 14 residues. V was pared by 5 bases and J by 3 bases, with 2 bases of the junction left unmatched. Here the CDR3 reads CASSTGLAEETQYF. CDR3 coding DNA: TGTGCCAGCAGCACGGGACTAGCGGAAGAGACCCAGTACTTC. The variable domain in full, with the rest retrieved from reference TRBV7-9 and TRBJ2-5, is DTGVSQNPRHKITKRGQNVTFRCDPISEHNRLYWYRQTLGQGPEFLTYFQNEAQLEKSRLLSDRFSAERPKGSFSTLEIQRTEQGDSAMYLCASSTGLAEETQYFGPGTRLLVL.

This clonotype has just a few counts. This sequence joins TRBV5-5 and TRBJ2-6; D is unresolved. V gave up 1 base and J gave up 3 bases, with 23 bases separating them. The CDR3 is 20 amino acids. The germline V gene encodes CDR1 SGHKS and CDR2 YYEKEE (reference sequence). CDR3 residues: CASSLYPNAGLMGGANVLTF. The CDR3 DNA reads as TGTGCCAGCAGCTTGTACCCCAATGCAGGCCTTATGGGTGGGGCCAACGTCCTGACTTTC.

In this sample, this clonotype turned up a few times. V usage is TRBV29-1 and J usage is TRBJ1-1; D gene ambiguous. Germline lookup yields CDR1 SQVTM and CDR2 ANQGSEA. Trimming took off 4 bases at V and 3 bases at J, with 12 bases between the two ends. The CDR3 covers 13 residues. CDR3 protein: CSVGVGMDTEAFF. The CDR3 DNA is TGCAGCGTTGGTGTGGGTATGGACACTGAAGCTTTCTTT.